This TCR beta chain was identified during a study of a mutant IDH1 vaccine in newly diagnosed glioma listed by TCRdb under 2021. Background for the entire study: Patients were given eight vaccinations, in weeks 1, 3, 5, 7, 11, 15, 19 and 23, which matched visits V03 through V10. In the chemotherapy-containing groups, vaccination started alongside temozolomide cycles, whereas in patients who had radiotherapy alone it started 4-6 weeks after radiotherapy. Of the approximately 32 treated patients, approximately 60% were male and about 40% were female, and the mean age was 40.4 years. Before enrollment, most patients had been given radiochemotherapy with temozolomide as standard therapy, while the rest had received either radiotherapy alone or temozolomide alone. Peripheral blood samples were drawn at six visits, namely V03 (baseline), V05, V07, V10, V12 and V13. For exploratory analyses, approximately 23 treated patients had longitudinal TCRB deep sequencing done wherever samples were available. Broad study findings and their caveats: Immune responses induced by the vaccine were seen in more than 85% of patients across multiple MHC alleles. Selection of PBMC samples for TCRB deep sequencing was based on availability. Pseudoprogression seemed to be unrelated to changes in the top peripheral T cell clonotypes found by TCRB sequencing. The authors stated that sample limitations prevented analyses of patient blood samples from being reproduced.

The germline V end is reduced by 6 bases and the J end by 3 bases; junction bases left unmatched: 9. Looking up the germline V gene yields CDR1 MDHEN and CDR2 SYDVKM. The CDR3 sequence holds 15 residues, the cysteine and phenylalanine included. Only CDR3 DNA remains: 45 bases, in frame from the first base. Receptors were amplified or captured by the immunoSEQ multiplex PCR assay. Rearranged TCR beta chain sequences were amplified using the hsTCRB Kit according to the manufacturer's protocol. An Illumina MiSeq was used to sequence the TCRB libraries. The study's processing was this. The proprietary platform of the kit vendor was used for demultiplexing, trimming and gene mapping. This is the immuneACCESS table as TCRdb keeps it, with only in-frame sequences that have V and J called. A part of the clones is gone; compared with another copy, unresolved V genes explain less than half, and the rest is unexplained. From that table come the V and J calls and clone size; the DNA was used to work out D and trimming. The sample has roughly 30,000 clones on record, 88% of them singletons. The ten largest account for approximately 2.3% of the sample.

About this clone itself: No antigen is known for it. Base-call qualities are not available, and no considerably larger clone is one nucleotide away.

Taken with the paper, the label for time point translates to: week 23, last vaccination. Each vaccine dose, consisting of 300 ug of a 20-mer mutant IDH1 peptide in Montanide, was administered subcutaneously with topical imiquimod. All donors had newly diagnosed IDH1-mutant astrocytomas of WHO grade 3 or 4 that showed loss of nuclear ATRX. The samples were drawn from NOA16, a multicentre, single-arm, open-label phase I trial in Germany that tested a mutant IDH1 peptide vaccine in humans for the first time. Genomic DNA for TCRB sequencing was extracted from EDTA blood using the DNeasy Blood and Tissue Kit.

The receptor was isolated from a man aged 35 to 55 with glioma. The specimen was PBMCs, collected from a glioma patient whose treatment included an IDH1 peptide vaccine. The sequence is built from TRBV28 and TRBJ2-7, and 9 junctional nucleotides match TRBD1. The CDR3 region has the sequence CASSPDRGEGYEQYF. The bases read TGTGCCAGCAGCCCCGACAGGGGGGAAGGCTACGAGCAGTACTTC. With all but the CDR3 taken from the reference TRBV28 and TRBJ2-7 genes, the full variable domain is: DVKVTQSSRYLVKRTGEKVFLECVQDMDHENMFWYRQDPGLGLRLIYFSYDVKMKEKGDIPEGYSVSREKKERFSLILESASTNQTSMYLCASSPDRGEGYEQYFGPGTRLTVT.